This T cell receptor beta chain is drawn from a study of blood T cell repertoires in COVID-19. In the study overall: Samples taken during acute and convalescent COVID-19 were collected in the United States, Italy and Spain. PBMCs, B-cell-depleted T cells, or T cells were the source of the cDNA or gDNA that made up the material.

Patients from Seattle were sampled longitudinally, starting during active infection. CDR3 length equals 16 residues. Germline V gene lookup returns CDR1 SEHNR and CDR2 FQNEAQ (reference sequence). After removal of 5 bases from V and 0 bases from J, the junction contained 4 bases not matched to a gene. In the authors' methods: Quantification of nucleated cells was approximated via reference gene primer amplification. Only in-frame clones appear in the TCRdb table, and some are missing; sequencing was by immunoSEQ multiplex PCR. The D gene and trimming were derived from the DNA, and the V and J assignments and clone size from that table. The table shows some 150,000 clones, with about 85% occurring only once.

The sequenced material came from peripheral blood. This chain connects TRBV7-9 to TRBJ1-1, with 12 bases fitting TRBD1. This clonotype was obtained from a man aged 60 to 69 with COVID-19, enrolled during active disease. The CDR3 DNA reads as TGTGCCAGCAGCACAGGGACAGGGGGCATGAACACTGAAGCTTTCTTT. Amino acids: CASSTGTGGMNTEAFF.